A single sample is the source of the 9 T cell receptor beta chains below, sequenced in a study of blood T cell repertoires in COVID-19. Here immunoSEQ multiplex PCR was the method, and the copy in TCRdb shows in-frame clones only, minus some. The sample lists about 260,000 clones, about 83% seen once, with about 1.6% in the top ten. Sequencing was done on a sample of peripheral blood. These receptors all stem from a woman in her thirties or forties who had recovered from COVID-19.

This chain links TRBV5-1 with TRBJ1-6; weak D call: TRBD1 (5 bases). CDR3 length: 15 amino acids. Germline V lookup: CDR1 SGHRS, CDR2 YFSETQ. Trimming removed 5 bases from V and 9 bases from J, with 18 bases in between. The chain's CDR3 is CASSGGDRRVSPLHF. DNA for the CDR3: TGCGCCAGCAGTGGAGGGGACCGACGAGTTTCACCCCTCCACTTT.

This chain links TRBV28 with TRBJ2-1; no clear D. Germline CDR1 is MDHEN and CDR2 is SYDVKM. V was trimmed by 5 bases and J by 4 bases, leaving 6 bases between them. The CDR3 is 12 amino acids. For the CDR3, the DNA is TGTGCCAGCAGTCAAATTTACAATGAGCAGTTCTTC. Amino acids: CASSQIYNEQFF.

This rearrangement joins TRBV18 to TRBJ1-2; TRBD1 aligns across 10 bases. The J segment lost 6 bases and the V segment lost 4 bases, leaving 5 bases of the junction unmatched. CDR3 length equals 14 residues. Germline V gene sequence: CDR1 KGHSH, CDR2 LQKENI. CDR3 loop: CASSQTGTGDGYTF. In DNA form, the CDR3 reads TGTGCCAGCTCACAGACCGGGACAGGGGATGGCTACACCTTC.

The chain has TRBV11-2 and TRBJ2-4, with 7 bases lining up with TRBD1. CDR1 SGHAT and CDR2 FQNNGV come from the germline V gene. This CDR3 is built from 13 residues. V shed 5 bases and J 7 bases; nucleotides not matched to a gene: 5. CDR3 nucleotide sequence: TGTGCCAGCAGCCCGGGACAGAGGAACATTCAGTACTTC. This codes for CASSPGQRNIQYF.

In DNA form, the CDR3 reads TGCAGCGCGACAGGGACTGAAGCTTTCTTT. Protein product: CSATGTEAFF. J is TRBJ1-1 and V is TRBV29-1; 7 positions match TRBD1. The CDR3 contains 10 residues. Trimming took 7 bases from V and 5 from J; bases not matched to a gene: 1. The V gene's germline CDR1 is SQVTM and CDR2 ANQGSEA.

The rearrangement joins TRBV27 to TRBJ1-2, with 10 bases fitting TRBD1. CDR3 length equals 15 residues. With V trimmed by 8 bases and J by 4 bases, 10 bases remained unmatched. Germline CDR1 is MNHEY and CDR2 is SMNVEV (reference sequence). The CDR3 nucleotides are TGTGCCAGCCGTCAAGGGACAGGGGATTTCTATGGCTACACCTTC. Translation: CASRQGTGDFYGYTF.

The V and J genes are TRBV5-1 and TRBJ1-3; D possibly corresponds to TRBD1 (5 bases). The CDR3 extends over 14 amino acids. CDR1 and CDR2 from the germline V gene are SGHRS and YFSETQ. The V gene lost 5 bases and the J gene lost 0 bases, with 9 bases spanning the gap. The CDR3 DNA is TGCGCCAGCAGAACAGGCTACTCTGGAAACACCATATATTTT. It specifies CASRTGYSGNTIYF.

The J gene is TRBJ2-3, the V gene TRBV10-3; the match to TRBD1 covers 10 bases. The V gene's germline CDR1 is ENHRY and CDR2 SYGVKD. V shed 10 bases, J shed 2 bases, and the junction held 9 bases outside the gene matches. This CDR3 region has 15 residues. The CDR3 DNA is TGTGCCACTTCCTCGGGACAGGGGTCCACAGATACGCAGTATTTT. Residues: CATSSGQGSTDTQYF.

The chain combines TRBV28 with TRBJ1-1; weak D call: TRBD1 (6 bases). Germline loops: CDR1 MDHEN, CDR2 SYDVKM. This CDR3 spans 15 amino acids. The V end lost 6 bases, the J end lost 6 bases, and 20 bases lay between the germline ends. CDR3 DNA: TGTGCCAGCAGCCGAGTAGGTCCAGGGGCTCCTGAAGCTTTCTTT. Its protein product is CASSRVGPGAPEAFF.